This section outlines one T cell receptor (beta chain) sequence together with its context. Trimming took 1 base from V and 2 from J; bases not matched to a gene: 6. The germline gives CDR1 SGDLS, CDR2 YYNGEE. This CDR3 comprises 16 residues. This sample stems from a study of blood T cell repertoires in COVID-19. Study overall: COVID-19 samples from acute and convalescent phases originated in the United States, Italy and Spain. The analysed material was cDNA or gDNA that came from T cells, B-cell-depleted T cells, or PBMCs.

As processed by the authors: The authors estimated nucleated cell counts from reference gene primer amplification. Using immunoSEQ multiplex PCR, the repertoire was profiled, and TCRdb retains in-frame clones only, with some absent. The DNA gave D and trimming, while V, J and clone size come from that table. The sample includes approximately 100,000 clones, roughly 85% of them seen just once. The V call is TRBV9, the J call TRBJ1-3; TRBD1 matches at 7 bases. The sequenced sample was peripheral blood. The clonotype comes from a human donor in a cohort sampled during active COVID-19. The CDR3 region has the DNA TGTGCCAGCAGCGTAATGGGACAGTCTACTGGAAACACCATATATTTT. This codes for CASSVMGQSTGNTIYF.